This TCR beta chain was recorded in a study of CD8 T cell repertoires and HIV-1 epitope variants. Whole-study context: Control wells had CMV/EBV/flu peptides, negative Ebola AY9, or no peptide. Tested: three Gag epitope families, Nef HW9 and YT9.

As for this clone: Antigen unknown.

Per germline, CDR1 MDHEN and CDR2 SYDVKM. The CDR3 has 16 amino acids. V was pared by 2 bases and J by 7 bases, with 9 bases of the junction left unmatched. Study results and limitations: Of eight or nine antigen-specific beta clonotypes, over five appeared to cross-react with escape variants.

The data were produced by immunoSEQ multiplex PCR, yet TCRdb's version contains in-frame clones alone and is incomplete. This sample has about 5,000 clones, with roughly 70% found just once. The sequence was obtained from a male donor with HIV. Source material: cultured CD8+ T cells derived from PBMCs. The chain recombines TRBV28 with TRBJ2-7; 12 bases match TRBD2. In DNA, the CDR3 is TGTGCCAGCAGTTTACTTCTAGCGGGGGGGCCCGGGGAGCAGTACTTC. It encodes CASSLLLAGGPGEQYF.